This paragraph covers one T cell receptor (beta chain) sequence. The antigen remains undetermined. Amplification yielded TCR beta CDR3 regions, with RNA transcripts as the source. During a first-round RT-PCR of the TCR CDR3, the HTBI primer set was used. TCRdb analysed the multiplex PCR reads with MiXCR anew, one entry per CDR3 protein. In the table there are 500,000 to 550,000 distinct CDR3 sequences, less than 25% of which are singletons. This entry is derived from a study of T cells in Graves' hyperthyroidism and ophthalmopathy. When ophthalmopathy did not progress within 18 months, Graves' hyperthyroidism was considered stable. Patients were excluded because of uncontrolled infection, other autoimmune disease, pregnancy or lactation. Study conclusions and caveats: Model predictions of ophthalmopathy came a median approximately 6.2 months before onset.

Trimming cost V 4 bases and J 2 bases, with 20 bases left between them. Germline CDR1 MGHRA, CDR2 YSYEKL. The CDR3 is 17 amino acids. This TCR was recovered from a man in his late teens or twenties with Graves' hyperthyroidism. The V and J genes are TRBV4-1 and TRBJ1-1, with D possibly being TRBD1 (5 bases). The sample comprised blood. The CDR3: CASSLLGRQRGNTEAFF. CDR3 bases: TGCGCCAGCAGCCTCTTGGGACGGCAGCGAGGCAACACTGAAGCTTTCTTT.